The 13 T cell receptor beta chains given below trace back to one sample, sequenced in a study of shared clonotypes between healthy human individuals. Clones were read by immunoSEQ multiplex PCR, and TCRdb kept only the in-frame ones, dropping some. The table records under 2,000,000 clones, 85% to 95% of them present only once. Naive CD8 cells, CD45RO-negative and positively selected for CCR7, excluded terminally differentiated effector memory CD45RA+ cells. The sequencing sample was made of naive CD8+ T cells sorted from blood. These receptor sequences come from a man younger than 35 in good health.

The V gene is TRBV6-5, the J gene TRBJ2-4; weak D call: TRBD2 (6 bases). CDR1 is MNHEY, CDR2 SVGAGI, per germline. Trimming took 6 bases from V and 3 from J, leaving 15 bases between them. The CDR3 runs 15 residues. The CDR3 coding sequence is TGTGCCAGCAGGGGAGGAGGACTGTACAAAAACATTCAGTACTTC. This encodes CASRGGGLYKNIQYF.

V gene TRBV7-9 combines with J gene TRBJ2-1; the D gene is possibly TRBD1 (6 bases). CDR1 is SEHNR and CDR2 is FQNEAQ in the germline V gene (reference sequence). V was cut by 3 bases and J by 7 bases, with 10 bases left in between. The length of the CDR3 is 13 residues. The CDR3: CASSFLQGNEQFF. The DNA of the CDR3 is TGTGCCAGCAGCTTCCTACAGGGTAATGAGCAGTTCTTC. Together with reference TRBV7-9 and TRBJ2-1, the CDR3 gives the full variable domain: DTGVSQNPRHKITKRGQNVTFRCDPISEHNRLYWYRQTLGQGPEFLTYFQNEAQLEKSRLLSDRFSAERPKGSFSTLEIQRTEQGDSAMYLCASSFLQGNEQFFGPGTRLTVL.

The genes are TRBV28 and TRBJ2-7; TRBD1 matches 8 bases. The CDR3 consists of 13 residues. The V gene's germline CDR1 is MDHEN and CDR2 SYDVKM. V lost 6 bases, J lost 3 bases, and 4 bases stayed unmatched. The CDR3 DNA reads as TGTGCCAGCAGACCAGGGACAGGCTACGAGCAGTACTTC. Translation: CASRPGTGYEQYF.

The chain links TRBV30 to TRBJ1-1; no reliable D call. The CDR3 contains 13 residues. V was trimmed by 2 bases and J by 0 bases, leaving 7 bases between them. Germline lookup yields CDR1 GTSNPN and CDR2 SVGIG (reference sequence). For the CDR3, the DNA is TGTGCCTGGAGTCTGTCCATGAACACTGAAGCTTTCTTT. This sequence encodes CAWSLSMNTEAFF.

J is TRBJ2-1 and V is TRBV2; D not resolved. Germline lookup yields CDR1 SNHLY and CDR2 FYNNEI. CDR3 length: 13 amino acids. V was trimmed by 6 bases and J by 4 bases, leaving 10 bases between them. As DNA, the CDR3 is TGTGCCAGCAGGATCCTACTGTACAATGAGCAGTTCTTC. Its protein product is CASRILLYNEQFF.

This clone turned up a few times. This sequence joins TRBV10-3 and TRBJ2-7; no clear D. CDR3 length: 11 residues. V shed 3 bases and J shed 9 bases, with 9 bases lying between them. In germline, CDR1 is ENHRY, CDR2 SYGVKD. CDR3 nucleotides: TGTGCCATCAGTGACGGGTCTATGCAGTACTTC. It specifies CAISDGSMQYF.

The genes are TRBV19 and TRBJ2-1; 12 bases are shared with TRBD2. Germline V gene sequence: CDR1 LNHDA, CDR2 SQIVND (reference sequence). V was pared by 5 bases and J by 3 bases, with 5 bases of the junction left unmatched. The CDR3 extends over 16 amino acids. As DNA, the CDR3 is TGTGCCAGTAGTCCCGAGACTAGCGGGGGCTACAATGAGCAGTTCTTC. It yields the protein CASSPETSGGYNEQFF. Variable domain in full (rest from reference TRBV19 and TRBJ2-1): DGGITQSPKYLFRKEGQNVTLSCEQNLNHDAMYWYRQDPGQGLRLIYYSQIVNDFQKGDIAEGYSVSREKKESFPLTVTSAQKNPTAFYLCASSPETSGGYNEQFFGPGTRLTVL.

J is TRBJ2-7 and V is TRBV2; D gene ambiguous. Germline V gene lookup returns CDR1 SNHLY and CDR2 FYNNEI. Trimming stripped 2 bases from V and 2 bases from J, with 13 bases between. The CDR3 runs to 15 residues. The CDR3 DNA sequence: TGTGCCAGCAGTGAATTATTCAGTGGCGCCTACGAGCAGTACTTC. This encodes CASSELFSGAYEQYF. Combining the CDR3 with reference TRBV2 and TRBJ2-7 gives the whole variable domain EPEVTQTPSHQVTQMGQEVILRCVPISNHLYFYWYRQILGQKVEFLVSFYNNEISEKSEIFDDQFSVERPDGSNFTLKIRSTKLEDSAMYFCASSELFSGAYEQYFGPGTRLTVT.

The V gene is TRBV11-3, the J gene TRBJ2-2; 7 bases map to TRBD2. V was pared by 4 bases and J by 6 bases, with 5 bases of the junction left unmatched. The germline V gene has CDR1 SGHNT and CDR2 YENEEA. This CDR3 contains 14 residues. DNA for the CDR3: TGTGCCAGCAGCTCTAGGACTAGTCCCGGGGAGCTGTTTTTT. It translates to CASSSRTSPGELFF.

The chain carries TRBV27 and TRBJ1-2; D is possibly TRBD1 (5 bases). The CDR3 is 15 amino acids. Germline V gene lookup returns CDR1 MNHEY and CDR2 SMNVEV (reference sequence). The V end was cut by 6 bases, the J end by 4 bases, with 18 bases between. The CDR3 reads CASSPTAGQGYGYTF. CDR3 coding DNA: TGTGCCAGCAGCCCCACGGCAGGGCAGGGCTATGGCTACACCTTC.

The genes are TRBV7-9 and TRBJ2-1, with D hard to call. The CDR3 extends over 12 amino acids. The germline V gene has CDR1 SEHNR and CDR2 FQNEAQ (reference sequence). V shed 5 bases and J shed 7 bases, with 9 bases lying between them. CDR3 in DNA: TGTGCCAGCAGCCCGGCGCTAAATGAGCAGTTCTTC. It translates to CASSPALNEQFF.

CDR3 region: CASSYSISPEKLFF. DNA of the CDR3: TGTGCCAGCAGTTACTCGATATCCCCGGAAAAACTGTTTTTT. The rearrangement uses TRBV6-5 and TRBJ1-4; D is unresolved. CDR3 length: 14 residues. CDR1 and CDR2 (germline): MNHEY, SVGAGI. V gave up 0 bases and J gave up 8 bases, with 10 bases separating them.

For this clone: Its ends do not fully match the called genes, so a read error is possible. As DNA, the CDR3 is TGTGCTAGCAGCTCAACAGGGAAGTACGTACCCCTCCACTTT. Translation gives CASSSTGKYVPLHF. The V and J genes are TRBV7-7 and TRBJ1-6; tentatively, D is TRBD1 (6 bases). Germline V gives CDR1 SSHAT, CDR2 FNYEAQ (reference sequence). This CDR3 is 14 amino acids long.